This T cell receptor beta chain was sequenced during a study of beta chain features in type 1 diabetes. Findings of the study overall: A PCR bias possibly favoring shorter templates would apply equally to patients and controls.

Unmatched junction bases numbered 9, after V lost 3 bases and J lost 6 bases. Germline CDR1 is LNHNV and CDR2 is YYDKDF (reference sequence). This CDR3 has 17 residues. Notes on this clone: Antigen: not known.

Expressed TCRB transcripts were sequenced because the entire RNA isolate underwent reverse transcription. TCRdb keeps only in-frame clones here, not all; method: immunoSEQ multiplex PCR. This sample has a few hundred thousand clones, with 11% found just once. Sequenced: naive CD4+ T cells from blood. This TCR was sampled from a woman aged 25 to 45 in good health. The chain joins TRBV15 to TRBJ2-1; 12 nucleotides align to TRBD2. This CDR3 is CATSSTSGGTRGNEQFF. CDR3 coding DNA: TGTGCCACCAGCAGCACTAGCGGGGGGACCAGGGGCAATGAGCAGTTCTTC.